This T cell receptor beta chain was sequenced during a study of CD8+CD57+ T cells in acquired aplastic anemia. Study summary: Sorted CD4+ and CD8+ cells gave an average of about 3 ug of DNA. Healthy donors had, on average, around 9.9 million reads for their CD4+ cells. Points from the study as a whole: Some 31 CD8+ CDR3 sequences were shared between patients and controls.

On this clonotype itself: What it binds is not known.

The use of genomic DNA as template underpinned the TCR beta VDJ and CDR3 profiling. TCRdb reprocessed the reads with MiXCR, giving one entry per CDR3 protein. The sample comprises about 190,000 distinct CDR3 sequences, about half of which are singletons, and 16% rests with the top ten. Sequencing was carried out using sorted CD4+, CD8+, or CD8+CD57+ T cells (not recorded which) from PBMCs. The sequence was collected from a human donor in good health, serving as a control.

In DNA, the CDR3 is TGTGCCAGCAGTACCACAAATAGCGGTCTTGGGGACAGGGACGAAAAACTGTTTTTT. Protein sequence: CASSTTNSGLGDRDEKLFF. The rearrangement links TRBV12-3 or TRBV12-4 to TRBJ1-4; 9 positions agree with TRBD1. This CDR3 is 19 amino acids long. The V and J ends lost 5 bases and 8 bases, in that order; junction bases with no gene match: 21.